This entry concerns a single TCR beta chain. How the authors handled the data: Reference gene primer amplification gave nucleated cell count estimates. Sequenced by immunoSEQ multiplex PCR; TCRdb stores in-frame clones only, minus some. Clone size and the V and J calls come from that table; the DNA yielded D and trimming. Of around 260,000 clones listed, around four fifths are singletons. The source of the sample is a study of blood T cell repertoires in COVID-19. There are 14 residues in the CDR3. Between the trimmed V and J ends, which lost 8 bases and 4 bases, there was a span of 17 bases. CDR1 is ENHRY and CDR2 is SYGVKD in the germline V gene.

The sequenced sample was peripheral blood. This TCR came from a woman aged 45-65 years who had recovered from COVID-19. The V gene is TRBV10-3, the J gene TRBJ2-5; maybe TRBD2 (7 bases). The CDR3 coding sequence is TGTGCCATCGGACAGCGGGAAAATGGAGAGACCCAGTACTTC. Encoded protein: CAIGQRENGETQYF.